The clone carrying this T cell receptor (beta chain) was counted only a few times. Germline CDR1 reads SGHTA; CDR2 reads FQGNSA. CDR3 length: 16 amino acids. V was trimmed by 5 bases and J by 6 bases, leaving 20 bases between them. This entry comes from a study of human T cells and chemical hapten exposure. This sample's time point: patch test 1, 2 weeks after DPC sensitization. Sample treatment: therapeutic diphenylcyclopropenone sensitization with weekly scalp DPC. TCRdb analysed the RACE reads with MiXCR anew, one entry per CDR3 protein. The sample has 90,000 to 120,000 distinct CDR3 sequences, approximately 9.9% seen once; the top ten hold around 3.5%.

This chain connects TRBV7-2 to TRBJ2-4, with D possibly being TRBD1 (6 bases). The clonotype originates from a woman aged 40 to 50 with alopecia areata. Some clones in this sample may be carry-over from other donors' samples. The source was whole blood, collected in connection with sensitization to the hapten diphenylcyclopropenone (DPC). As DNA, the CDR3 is TGTGCCAGCAGCAAAAGTGGTGGGCAGGGGAGAAACATTCAGTACTTC. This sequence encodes CASSKSGGQGRNIQYF.